This T cell receptor (beta chain) was sequenced for a study of blood T cell repertoires in COVID-19. Study-wide background: Acute and convalescent COVID-19 samples came from the United States, Italy and Spain. PBMCs, B-cell-depleted T cells, or T cells provided the cDNA or gDNA that made up the material.

Patients of the Seattle cohort, enrolled during active infection, were followed longitudinally. Per the original methods: Amplification from reference gene primers served as the basis for estimated nucleated cell counts. TCRdb's copy holds only in-frame clones and misses some; the assay was immunoSEQ multiplex PCR. The V and J calls and clone size were taken over from that table, and D and trimming were inferred from the DNA. The sample lists under 200,000 clones; 70% to 90% were seen once. The germline V gene encodes CDR1 SGHVS and CDR2 FNYEAQ. CDR3 length: 15 residues. V was clipped by 2 bases and J by 4 bases; unmatched bases: 3.

This chain uses TRBV7-6 with TRBJ2-2, with 8 positions matching TRBD2. Sequences were obtained from peripheral blood. The origin of this receptor is a man aged 55 to 69 with COVID-19, enrolled during active disease. The CDR3 here is CASSLPGGATGELFF. The CDR3 DNA follows: TGTGCCAGCAGCTTACCCGGGGGGGCCACCGGGGAGCTGTTTTTT.